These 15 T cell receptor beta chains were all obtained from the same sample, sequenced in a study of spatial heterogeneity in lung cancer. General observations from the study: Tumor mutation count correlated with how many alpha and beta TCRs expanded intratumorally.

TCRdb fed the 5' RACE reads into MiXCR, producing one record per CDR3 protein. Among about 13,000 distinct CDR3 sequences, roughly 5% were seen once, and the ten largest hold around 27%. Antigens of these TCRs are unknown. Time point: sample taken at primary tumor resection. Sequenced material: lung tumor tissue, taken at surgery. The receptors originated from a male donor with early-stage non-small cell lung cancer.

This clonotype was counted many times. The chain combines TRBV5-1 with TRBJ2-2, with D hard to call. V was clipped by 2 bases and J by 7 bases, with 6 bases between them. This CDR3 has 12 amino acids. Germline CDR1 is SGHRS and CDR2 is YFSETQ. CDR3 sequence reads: CASSFPDGELFF. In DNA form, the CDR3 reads TGCGCCAGCAGCTTTCCTGACGGGGAGCTGTTTTTT.

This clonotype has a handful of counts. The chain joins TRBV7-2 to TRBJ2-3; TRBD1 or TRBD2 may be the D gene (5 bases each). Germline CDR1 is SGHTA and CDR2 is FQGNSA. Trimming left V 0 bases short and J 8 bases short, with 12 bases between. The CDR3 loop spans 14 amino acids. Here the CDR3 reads CASSLASGGGTQYF. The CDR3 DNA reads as TGTGCCAGCAGCTTAGCGTCAGGTGGGGGTACGCAGTATTTT.

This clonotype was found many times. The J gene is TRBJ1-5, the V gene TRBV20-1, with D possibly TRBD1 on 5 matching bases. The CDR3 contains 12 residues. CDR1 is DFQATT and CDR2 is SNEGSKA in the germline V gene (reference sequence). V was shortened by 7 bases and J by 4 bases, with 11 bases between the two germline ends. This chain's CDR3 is CSVAGVNQPQHF. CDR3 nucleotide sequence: TGCAGTGTGGCGGGGGTTAATCAGCCCCAGCATTTT.

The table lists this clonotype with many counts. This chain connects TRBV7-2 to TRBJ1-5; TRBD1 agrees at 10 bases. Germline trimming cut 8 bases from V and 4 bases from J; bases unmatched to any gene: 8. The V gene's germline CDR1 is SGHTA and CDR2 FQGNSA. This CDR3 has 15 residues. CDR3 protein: CASQPRQGANQPQHF. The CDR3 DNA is TGTGCCAGCCAGCCGAGACAGGGGGCGAATCAGCCCCAGCATTTT.

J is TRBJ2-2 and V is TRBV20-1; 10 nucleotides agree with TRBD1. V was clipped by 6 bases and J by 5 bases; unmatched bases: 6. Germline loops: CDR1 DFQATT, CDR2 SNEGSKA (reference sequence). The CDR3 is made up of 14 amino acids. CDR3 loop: CSAQRTGGTGELFF. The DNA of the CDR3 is TGCAGTGCCCAAAGGACAGGGGGAACCGGGGAGCTGTTTTTT.

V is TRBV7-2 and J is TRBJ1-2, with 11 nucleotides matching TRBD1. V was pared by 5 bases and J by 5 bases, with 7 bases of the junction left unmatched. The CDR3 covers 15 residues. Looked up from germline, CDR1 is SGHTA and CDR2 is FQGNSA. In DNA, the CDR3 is TGTGCCAGCAGCCCCCGGGACAGGGGGGCTTATGGCTACACCTTC. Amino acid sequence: CASSPRDRGAYGYTF.

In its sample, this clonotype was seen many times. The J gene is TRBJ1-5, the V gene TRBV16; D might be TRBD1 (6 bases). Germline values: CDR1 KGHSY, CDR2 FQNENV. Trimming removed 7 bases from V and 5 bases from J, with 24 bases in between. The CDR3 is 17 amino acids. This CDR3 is CASTHHNPQGNDQPQHF. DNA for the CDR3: TGTGCCAGCACCCACCATAACCCACAGGGAAACGATCAGCCCCAGCATTTT.

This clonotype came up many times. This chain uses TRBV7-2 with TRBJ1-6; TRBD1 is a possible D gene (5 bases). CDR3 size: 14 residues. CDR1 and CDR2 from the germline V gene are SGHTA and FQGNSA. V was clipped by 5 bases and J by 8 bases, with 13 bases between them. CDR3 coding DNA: TGTGCCAGCAGCGGCAGGGTTCGCTATTCACCCCTCCACTTT. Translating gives CASSGRVRYSPLHF.

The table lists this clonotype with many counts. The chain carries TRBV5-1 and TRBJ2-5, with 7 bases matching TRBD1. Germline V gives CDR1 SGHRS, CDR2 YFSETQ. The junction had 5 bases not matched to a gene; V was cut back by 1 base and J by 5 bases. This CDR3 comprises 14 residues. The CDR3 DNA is TGCGCCAGCAGCTTGCAGGGGGTATGGGAGACCCAGTACTTC. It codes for CASSLQGVWETQYF.

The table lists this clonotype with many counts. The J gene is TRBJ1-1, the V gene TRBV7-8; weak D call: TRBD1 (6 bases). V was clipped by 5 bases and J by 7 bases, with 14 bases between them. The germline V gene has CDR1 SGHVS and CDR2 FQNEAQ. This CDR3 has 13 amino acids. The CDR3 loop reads CASSTAQGSEAFF. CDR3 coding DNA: TGTGCCAGCAGCACAGCACAGGGCAGTGAAGCTTTCTTT.

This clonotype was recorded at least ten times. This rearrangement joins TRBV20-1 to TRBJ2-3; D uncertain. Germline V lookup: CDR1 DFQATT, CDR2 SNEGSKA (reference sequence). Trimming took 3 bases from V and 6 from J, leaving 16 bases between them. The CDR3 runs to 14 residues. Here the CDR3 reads CSASPPFRTDTQYF. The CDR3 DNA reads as TGCAGTGCTAGTCCCCCGTTCCGAACGGATACGCAGTATTTT.

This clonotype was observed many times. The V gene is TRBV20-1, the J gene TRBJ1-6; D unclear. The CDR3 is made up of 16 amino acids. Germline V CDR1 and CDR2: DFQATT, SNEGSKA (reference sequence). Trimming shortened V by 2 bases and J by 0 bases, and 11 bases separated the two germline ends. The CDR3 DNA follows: TGCAGTGCTAGATTCGACCCAAGCTCCTATAATTCACCCCTCCACTTT. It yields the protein CSARFDPSSYNSPLHF.

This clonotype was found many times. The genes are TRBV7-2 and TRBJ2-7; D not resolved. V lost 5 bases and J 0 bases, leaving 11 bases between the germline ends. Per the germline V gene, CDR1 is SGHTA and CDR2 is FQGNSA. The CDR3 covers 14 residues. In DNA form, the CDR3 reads TGTGCCAGCAGCGCCCAGGCGACCTCCTACGAGCAGTACTTC. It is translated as CASSAQATSYEQYF.

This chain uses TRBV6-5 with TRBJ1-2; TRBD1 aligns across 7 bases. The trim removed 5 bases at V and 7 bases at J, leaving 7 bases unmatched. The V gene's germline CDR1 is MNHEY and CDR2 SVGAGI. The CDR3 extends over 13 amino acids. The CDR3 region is CASSARQGIGYTF. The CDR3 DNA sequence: TGTGCCAGCAGTGCACGACAGGGAATTGGCTACACCTTC.

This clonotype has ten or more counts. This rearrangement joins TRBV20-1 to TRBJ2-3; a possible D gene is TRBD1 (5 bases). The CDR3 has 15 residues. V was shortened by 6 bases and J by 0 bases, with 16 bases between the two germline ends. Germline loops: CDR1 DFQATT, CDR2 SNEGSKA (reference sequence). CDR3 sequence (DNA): TGCAGTGCATTAGGGGATCCGTCTAGCACAGATACGCAGTATTTT. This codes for CSALGDPSSTDTQYF.